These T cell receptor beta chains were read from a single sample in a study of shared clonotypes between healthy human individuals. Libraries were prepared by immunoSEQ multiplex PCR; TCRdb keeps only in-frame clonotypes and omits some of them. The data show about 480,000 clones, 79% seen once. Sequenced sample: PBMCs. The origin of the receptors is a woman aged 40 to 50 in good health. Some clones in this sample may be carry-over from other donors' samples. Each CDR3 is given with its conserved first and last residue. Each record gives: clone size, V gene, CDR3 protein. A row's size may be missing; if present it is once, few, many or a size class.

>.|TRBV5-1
CASSSLLAGDNNEQFF
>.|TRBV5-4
CASSYLRGSGDTQYF
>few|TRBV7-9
CASSLAQGPYEQYF
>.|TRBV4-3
CASSHYQDRSTDTQYF
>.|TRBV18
CASPSAGGMTDTQYF
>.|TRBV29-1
CSTSENTEAFF
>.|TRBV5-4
CASTHGGGPSADTQYF
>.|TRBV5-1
CASSLTLADTDTQYF
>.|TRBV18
CASSPRDIEEDTQYF
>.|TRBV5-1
CASSLAPRGPDNEQFF
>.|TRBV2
CASRNTASRPQHF
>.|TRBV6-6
CASSLAGETTDTQYF
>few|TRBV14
CASSQVGQNYPGYGYTF
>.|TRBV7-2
CASSPTTVLSYGYTF
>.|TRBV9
CASSVRGNIETQYF
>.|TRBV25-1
CASGDRGTDTQYF
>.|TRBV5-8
CASSLIWQGPDIQYF
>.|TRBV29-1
CSVWGDLAGGMFMETQYF
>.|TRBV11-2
CASSRTVNQPQHF
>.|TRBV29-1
CSVVVPGVYNEQFF